The 23 T cell receptor beta chains below were found in one sample sequenced in a study of human T cells and chemical hapten exposure. Using its own MiXCR run on the RACE reads, TCRdb lists one record per CDR3 protein. This table holds some 340,000 distinct CDR3 sequences, approximately 6.3% found once. Time point described: patch test 1, 2 weeks after DPC sensitization. This sample's treatment: therapeutic diphenylcyclopropenone sensitization with weekly scalp DPC. Sequences were derived from whole blood, sampled in connection with sensitization to the hapten diphenylcyclopropenone (DPC). The origin of the receptors is a woman younger than 35 with alopecia areata. Some clones in this sample may be carry-over from other donors' samples.

In this sample, this clonotype turned up a few times. The chain combines TRBV7-9 with TRBJ2-3, with TRBD2 as a possible D gene (6 bases). This CDR3 comprises 14 residues. The germline CDR1 and CDR2 sequences are SEHNR and FQNEAQ (reference sequence). The germline V and J ends were trimmed by 1 base and 5 bases, with 10 bases remaining between them. CDR3 nucleotides: TGTGCCAGCAGCTTAGGGACTACGGGAGATACGCAGTATTTT. This encodes CASSLGTTGDTQYF.

The sample holds many counts of this clonotype. The chain uses TRBV6-2 or TRBV6-3 and TRBJ1-1; no clear D gene. Germline V lookup: CDR1 MNHEY, CDR2 SVGEGT. Trimming removed 0 bases at V and 3 bases at J, with 11 bases between. This CDR3 is built from 15 residues. CDR3 amino acids: CASSYSGSLDTEAFF. For the CDR3, the DNA is TGTGCCAGCAGTTACTCAGGTTCCCTCGACACTGAAGCTTTCTTT.

The table lists this clonotype with a few counts. The chain carries TRBV5-1 and TRBJ2-3; no clear D. Germline lookup yields CDR1 SGHRS and CDR2 YFSETQ. V was cut by 4 bases and J by 3 bases, with 12 bases left in between. This CDR3 has 14 residues. CDR3: CASSDQKGTDTQYF. DNA for the CDR3: TGCGCCAGCAGCGATCAAAAAGGAACAGATACGCAGTATTTT.

This chain uses TRBV7-2 with TRBJ2-3; tentative D call: TRBD2 (6 bases). The germline gives CDR1 SGHTA, CDR2 FQGNSA. V was clipped by 1 base and J by 1 base, with 12 bases between them. This CDR3 has 16 residues. The chain's CDR3 is CASSLGVGGGTDTQYF. CDR3 in DNA: TGTGCCAGCAGCTTAGGGGTCGGGGGAGGCACAGATACGCAGTATTTT.

The rearrangement links TRBV20-1 to TRBJ2-1; TRBD2 agrees at 11 bases. V was clipped by 5 bases and J by 7 bases; unmatched bases: 19. Germline CDR1 and CDR2: DFQATT and SNEGSKA (reference sequence). The CDR3 is 18 residues long. The CDR3 sequence is CSAYPTSGVIEATNEQFF. In DNA, the CDR3 is TGCAGTGCTTACCCGACTAGCGGGGTGATCGAGGCGACGAATGAGCAGTTCTTC.

This clonotype was picked up many times. J is TRBJ1-5 and V is TRBV20-1; 11 bases match TRBD1. J was trimmed by 4 bases and V by 5 bases; bases with no gene match: 7. Germline V CDR1 and CDR2: DFQATT, SNEGSKA (reference sequence). The CDR3 loop spans 15 amino acids. CDR3 nucleotide sequence: TGCAGTGCTGTCCCCGGGACAGGGGGGAATCAGCCCCAGCATTTT. It translates to CSAVPGTGGNQPQHF.

This clonotype was detected ten times or more. The V and J genes are TRBV28 and TRBJ2-3, with D possibly TRBD1 on 5 matching bases. CDR1 and CDR2 from the germline V gene are MDHEN and SYDVKM. This CDR3 region has 16 residues. The V end was cut by 3 bases, the J end by 3 bases, with 16 bases between. CDR3 sequence: CASSFGIGEATDTQYF. CDR3 DNA: TGTGCCAGCAGTTTCGGTATAGGGGAAGCGACAGATACGCAGTATTTT.

Only a few counts were recorded for this clonotype. The chain is built from TRBV18 and TRBJ2-7, with 10 bases that match TRBD1. The CDR3 covers 15 residues. Trimming cost V 3 bases and J 5 bases; bases outside gene matches: 7. The germline CDR1 and CDR2 sequences are KGHSH and LQKENI. In DNA form, the CDR3 reads TGTGCCAGCTCACCCTCCGGGACAGGGGACCACGAGCAGTACTTC. Amino acid sequence: CASSPSGTGDHEQYF.

There are a few counts of this clonotype. The genes are TRBV7-2 and TRBJ2-3; TRBD2 agrees at 11 bases. Germline V gene lookup returns CDR1 SGHTA and CDR2 FQGNSA. CDR3 length: 16 amino acids. Trimming took 1 base from V and 4 from J; bases not matched to a gene: 4. CDR3 coding DNA: TGTGCCAGCAGCTTAGTAGCGGGGGGGATAGCAGATACGCAGTATTTT. This sequence encodes CASSLVAGGIADTQYF.

This clonotype turned up a few times. The DNA for the CDR3 is TGCGCCAGCAGCCCTCCCGGACCCCCGGTCGGAGAGACCCAGTACTTC. Translation gives CASSPPGPPVGETQYF. This sequence joins TRBV5-1 and TRBJ2-5; no clear D gene. Trimming cost V 4 bases and J 4 bases, with 20 bases left between them. Per the germline V gene, CDR1 is SGHRS and CDR2 is YFSETQ. The length of the CDR3 is 16 residues.

The chain links TRBV15 to TRBJ2-7; unclear D gene. The CDR3 consists of 14 residues. The ends were cut back, 1 base at V and 3 bases at J, with 10 bases in the middle. From germline, CDR1 is LNHNV and CDR2 YYDKDF (reference sequence). CDR3 protein: CATSRGGSHYEQYF. The CDR3 DNA reads as TGTGCCACCAGCAGAGGCGGCAGCCACTACGAGCAGTACTTC.

This clonotype has a count of ten or more. The J gene is TRBJ1-1, the V gene TRBV29-1, with D perhaps matching TRBD1 (6 bases). Trimming removed 7 bases at V and 2 bases at J, with 14 bases between. There are 13 residues in the CDR3. The germline CDR1 and CDR2 sequences are SQVTM and ANQGSEA. The CDR3 nucleotides are TGCAGCGCCGAACGGACAGCTAACACTGAAGCTTTCTTT. It encodes CSAERTANTEAFF.

J is TRBJ2-1 and V is TRBV5-4, with a weak D call TRBD2 (6 bases). CDR1 is SGHNT and CDR2 is YYREEE in the germline V gene (reference sequence). V was trimmed by 0 bases and J by 0 bases, leaving 10 bases between them. The CDR3 covers 16 residues. The CDR3 sequence is CASSLGRGSSYNEQFF. CDR3 nucleotide sequence: TGTGCCAGCAGCTTGGGCCGGGGGAGCTCCTACAATGAGCAGTTCTTC.

In its sample, this clonotype was seen a few times. V gene TRBV6-1 combines with J gene TRBJ1-6; D gene unclear. CDR1 MNHNS and CDR2 SASEGT come from the germline V gene. This CDR3 is built from 16 residues. Trimming took off 0 bases at V and 9 bases at J, with 15 bases between the two ends. CDR3 residues: CASSEAYGPIGSPLHF. Written as DNA, the CDR3 is TGTGCCAGCAGTGAAGCTTACGGGCCAATAGGTTCACCCCTCCACTTT.

Ten or more counts support this clonotype. J is TRBJ2-5 and V is TRBV25-1; D not resolved. The CDR3 has 14 amino acids. Looked up from germline, CDR1 is MGHDK and CDR2 is SYGVNS. Trimming took 1 base from V and 5 from J, leaving 11 bases between them. CDR3 protein: CASSEWARTETQYF. The CDR3 DNA follows: TGTGCCAGCAGTGAATGGGCTCGGACGGAGACCCAGTACTTC.

With regard to this clonotype: At one boundary the junction diverges from the germline segment, which might be a read error. This sequence joins TRBV11-2 and TRBJ1-5, with D possibly TRBD1 on 5 matching bases. Germline assignment: CDR1 SGHAT and CDR2 FQNNGV. This CDR3 is built from 15 residues. CDR3 bases: TGTGCCAGCAGCTTTACTTCAGGGAACGATCAGCCCCAGCAATTT. It specifies CASSFTSGNDQPQQF.

This rearrangement joins TRBV28 to TRBJ1-1, with D uncertain. Germline V lookup: CDR1 MDHEN, CDR2 SYDVKM. The CDR3 totals 14 residues. The ends were cut back, 3 bases at V and 2 bases at J, with 10 bases in the middle. The DNA for the CDR3 is TGTGCCAGCAGTTTCGTCACAATCAACACTGAAGCTTTCTTT. As protein: CASSFVTINTEAFF.

The gene calls are TRBV4-2 and TRBJ2-1; perhaps TRBD2 as D (6 bases). The CDR3 consists of 13 residues. V lost 3 bases to trimming and J lost 7 bases, with 10 bases between them. Germline-derived CDR1 and CDR2 are LGHNA and YNFKEQ. The CDR3 DNA follows: TGTGCCAGCAGCCAGTTTAGCGGTAATGAGCAGTTCTTC. Translated, it gives CASSQFSGNEQFF.

This clonotype has only a few counts. The gene calls are TRBV7-2 and TRBJ2-3; D possibly corresponds to TRBD2 (6 bases). Germline loops: CDR1 SGHTA, CDR2 FQGNSA. V shed 2 bases and J shed 1 base, with 19 bases lying between them. There are 18 residues in the CDR3. CDR3 sequence reads: CASSLKISGASGTDTQYF. Written as DNA, the CDR3 is TGTGCCAGCAGCTTAAAAATCAGTGGGGCTAGCGGCACAGATACGCAGTATTTT.

Of note for this clonotype: One junction end does not reproduce the germline sequence, and a read error may be involved. This sequence joins TRBV3-1 and TRBJ2-7; D might be TRBD1 or TRBD2, each matching 5 bases. Germline lookup yields CDR1 LGHDT and CDR2 YNNKEL (reference sequence). CDR3 size: 14 residues. This chain's CDR3 is CAGSPRGTLHEQYF. The CDR3 DNA reads TGTGCCGGCAGTCCCCGAGGGACCCTCCACGAGCAGTACTTC.

This chain links TRBV5-5 with TRBJ2-7, with a weak D call TRBD2 (6 bases). The CDR3 covers 14 residues. The ends were cut back, 4 bases at V and 0 bases at J, with 11 bases in the middle. Germline values: CDR1 SGHKS, CDR2 YYEKEE (reference sequence). CDR3 in DNA: TGTGCCAGCAGCGGAGGGGTGGACTCCTACGAGCAGTACTTC. Residues: CASSGGVDSYEQYF.

This clonotype occurred a few times. The chain recombines TRBV7-9 with TRBJ1-3; tentatively, D is TRBD1 (5 bases). Germline V gene data show CDR1 as SEHNR and CDR2 as FQNEAQ (reference sequence). CDR3 length equals 16 residues. V lost 1 base, J lost 0 bases, and 10 bases lay in between. CDR3 in amino acids: CASSLVRGGSGNTIYF. The CDR3 DNA sequence: TGTGCCAGCAGCTTAGTACGCGGGGGCTCTGGAAACACCATATATTTT. The whole variable domain, filled in from reference TRBV7-9 and TRBJ1-3, reads DTGVSQNPRHKITKRGQNVTFRCDPISEHNRLYWYRQTLGQGPEFLTYFQNEAQLEKSRLLSDRFSAERPKGSFSTLEIQRTEQGDSAMYLCASSLVRGGSGNTIYFGEGSWLTVV.

This clonotype was observed many times. This chain links TRBV4-3 with TRBJ2-3; D might be TRBD1 (5 bases). V gave up 1 base and J gave up 6 bases, with 11 bases separating them. Germline V lookup: CDR1 LGHNA, CDR2 YSLEER. This CDR3 has 14 residues. The CDR3 nucleotides are TGCGCCAGCAGCCAAGTTCTCAGGGCGGATACGCAGTATTTT. Protein product: CASSQVLRADTQYF.